This entry features one T cell receptor beta chain sequence. The entry originates in a study of CD8 T cells in Susac syndrome. Sequencing targeted TCR beta in blood CD8+ and CD4+ T cells. Isolation of CD8+ and CD4+ T cells was performed negatively, whereas enrichment of TEMRA cells was done by FACS. Random hexamers were used to reverse transcribe 0.5 to 1 ug of RNA. A multiplex approach, immunoSEQ multiplex PCR, amplified TCR beta CDR3 across 54 Vbeta and 13 Jbeta. TCRdb fed the immunoSEQ multiplex PCR reads into MiXCR, producing one record per CDR3 protein. This table has around 200,000 distinct CDR3 sequences, 95% appearing once. This CDR3 comprises 14 residues. The V gene lost 7 bases and the J gene lost 2 bases, with 12 bases spanning the gap.

This chain connects TRBV12-3 or TRBV12-4 to TRBJ1-5; D is unresolved. Material: CD4+ T cells from PBMCs. The TCR originated in a human donor with multiple sclerosis. CDR3 sequence: CASTHHEGNQPQHF. The CDR3 nucleotides read TGTGCCAGCACTCATCACGAGGGCAATCAGCCCCAGCATTTT.